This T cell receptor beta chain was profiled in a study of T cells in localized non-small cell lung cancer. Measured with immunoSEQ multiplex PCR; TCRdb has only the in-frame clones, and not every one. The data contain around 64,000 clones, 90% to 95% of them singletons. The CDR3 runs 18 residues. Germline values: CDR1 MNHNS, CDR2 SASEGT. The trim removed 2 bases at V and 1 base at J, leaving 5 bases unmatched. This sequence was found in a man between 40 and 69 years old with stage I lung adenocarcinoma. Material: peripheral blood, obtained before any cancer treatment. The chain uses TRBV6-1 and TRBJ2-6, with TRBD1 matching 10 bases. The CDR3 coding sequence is TGTGCCAGCAGTGAAATGCGACAGGGGGCTTCTGGGGCCAACGTCCTGACTTTC. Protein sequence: CASSEMRQGASGANVLTF.